The entry below describes one TCR beta chain. The data stem from a study of T-cell memory formation after mild COVID-19. The CDR3 contains 12 residues. Trimming shortened V by 3 bases and J by 6 bases, and 5 bases separated the two germline ends. Germline CDR1 is SGHVS and CDR2 is FNYEAQ. In TCRdb, the 5' RACE reads were re-called with MiXCR into one record per CDR3 protein. The sample includes about 240,000 distinct CDR3 sequences, 8% to 10% of them seen just once. This receptor was identified in a man younger than 35 who had mild COVID-19 (a few samples of this study predate the infection). Cell type and time point are not known. Sequencing input: PBMCs or a T cell subset sorted from them (not recorded which). The genes are TRBV7-6 and TRBJ2-2; D uncertain. CDR3 bases: TGTGCCAGCAGCTTTCGATCCGGGGAGCTGTTTTTT. Translated, it gives CASSFRSGELFF.